The T cell receptor (beta chain) under discussion was sequenced for a study of T cells in Graves' hyperthyroidism and ophthalmopathy. This clonotype was observed at least ten times. V was clipped by 7 bases and J by 2 bases; unmatched bases: 4. The CDR3 is made up of 14 amino acids. Germline V lookup: CDR1 SNHLY, CDR2 FYNNEI. TCR beta CDR3 region amplification was performed from RNA transcripts. TCR CDR3 underwent first-round RT-PCR with the HTBI primer set. TCRdb itself ran the multiplex PCR reads through MiXCR, one entry per CDR3 protein. Of fewer than 250,000 distinct CDR3 sequences in the sample, about 16% were seen once.

Sequencing used blood. V and J are TRBV2 and TRBJ1-5; the match to TRBD1 covers 8 bases. This receptor was obtained from a woman in her late teens or twenties with Graves' ophthalmopathy. CDR3: CASNTGQGNQPQHF. CDR3 in DNA: TGTGCCAGCAACACGGGACAGGGCAATCAGCCCCAGCATTTT. Variable domain in full (rest from reference TRBV2 and TRBJ1-5): EPEVTQTPSHQVTQMGQEVILRCVPISNHLYFYWYRQILGQKVEFLVSFYNNEISEKSEIFDDQFSVERPDGSNFTLKIRSTKLEDSAMYFCASNTGQGNQPQHFGDGTRLSIL.